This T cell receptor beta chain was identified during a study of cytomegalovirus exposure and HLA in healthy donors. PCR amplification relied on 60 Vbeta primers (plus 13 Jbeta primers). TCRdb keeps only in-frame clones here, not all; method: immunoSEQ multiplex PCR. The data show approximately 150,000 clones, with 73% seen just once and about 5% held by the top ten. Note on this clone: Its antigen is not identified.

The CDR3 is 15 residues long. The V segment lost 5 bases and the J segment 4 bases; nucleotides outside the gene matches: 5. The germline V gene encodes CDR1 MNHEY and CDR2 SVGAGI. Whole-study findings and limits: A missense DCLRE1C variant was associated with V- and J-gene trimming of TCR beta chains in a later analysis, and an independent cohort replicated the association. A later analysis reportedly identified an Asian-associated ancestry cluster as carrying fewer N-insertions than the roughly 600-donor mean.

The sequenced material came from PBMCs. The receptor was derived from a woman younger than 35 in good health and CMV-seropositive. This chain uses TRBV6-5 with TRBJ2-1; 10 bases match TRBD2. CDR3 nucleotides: TGTGCCAGCAGTAGGTCACTAGCGGGATACAATGAGCAGTTCTTC. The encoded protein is CASSRSLAGYNEQFF.